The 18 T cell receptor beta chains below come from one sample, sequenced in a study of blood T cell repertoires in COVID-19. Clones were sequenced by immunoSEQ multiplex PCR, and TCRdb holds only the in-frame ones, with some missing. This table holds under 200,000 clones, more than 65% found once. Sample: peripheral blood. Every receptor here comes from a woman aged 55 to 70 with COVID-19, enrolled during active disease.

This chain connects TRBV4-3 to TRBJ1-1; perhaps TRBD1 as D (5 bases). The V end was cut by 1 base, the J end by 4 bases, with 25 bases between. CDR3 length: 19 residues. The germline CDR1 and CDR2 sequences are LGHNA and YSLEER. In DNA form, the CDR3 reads TGCGCCAGCAGCCAAGTAGATCATAGGTTGGCAGGGCGGAGCACTGAAGCTTTCTTT. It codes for CASSQVDHRLAGRSTEAFF.

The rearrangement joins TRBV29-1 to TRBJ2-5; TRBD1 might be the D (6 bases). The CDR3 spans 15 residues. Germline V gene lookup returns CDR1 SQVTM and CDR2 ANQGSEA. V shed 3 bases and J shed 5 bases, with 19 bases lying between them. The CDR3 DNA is TGCAGCGTTGACCCATCACAGGGAAGGGGGGAGACCCAGTACTTC. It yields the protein CSVDPSQGRGETQYF.

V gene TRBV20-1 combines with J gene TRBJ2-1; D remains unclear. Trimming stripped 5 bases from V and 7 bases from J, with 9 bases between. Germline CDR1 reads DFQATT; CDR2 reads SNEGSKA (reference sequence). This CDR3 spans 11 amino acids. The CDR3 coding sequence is TGCAGTGCTCTCGGGTGGAATGAGCAGTTCTTC. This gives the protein CSALGWNEQFF.

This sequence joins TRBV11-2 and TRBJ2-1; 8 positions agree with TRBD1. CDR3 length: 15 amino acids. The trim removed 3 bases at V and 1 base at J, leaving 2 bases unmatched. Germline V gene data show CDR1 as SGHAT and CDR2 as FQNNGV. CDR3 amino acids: CASSFGQGSYNEQFF. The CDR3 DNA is TGTGCCAGCAGCTTCGGACAGGGTTCCTACAATGAGCAGTTCTTC. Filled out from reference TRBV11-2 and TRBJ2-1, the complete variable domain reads EAGVAQSPRYKIIEKRQSVAFWCNPISGHATLYWYQQILGQGPKLLIQFQNNGVVDDSQLPKDRFSAERLKGVDSTLKIQPAKLEDSAVYLCASSFGQGSYNEQFFGPGTRLTVL.

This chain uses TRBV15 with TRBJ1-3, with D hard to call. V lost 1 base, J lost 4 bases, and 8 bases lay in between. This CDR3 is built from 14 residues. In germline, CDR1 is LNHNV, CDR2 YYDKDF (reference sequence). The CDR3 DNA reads TGTGCCACCAGCAGAGGACTTCGGGGAAACACCATATATTTT. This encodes CATSRGLRGNTIYF.

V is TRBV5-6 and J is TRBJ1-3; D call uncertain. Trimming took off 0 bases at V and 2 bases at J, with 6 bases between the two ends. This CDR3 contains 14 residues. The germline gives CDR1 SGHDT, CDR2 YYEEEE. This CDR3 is CASSLVVAGNTIYF. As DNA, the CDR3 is TGTGCCAGCAGCTTGGTCGTAGCTGGAAACACCATATATTTT.

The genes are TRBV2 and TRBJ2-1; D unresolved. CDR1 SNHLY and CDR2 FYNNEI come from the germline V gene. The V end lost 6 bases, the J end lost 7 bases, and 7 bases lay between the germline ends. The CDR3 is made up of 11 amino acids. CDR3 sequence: CASRRLNEQFF. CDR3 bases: TGTGCCAGCAGGCGGTTGAATGAGCAGTTCTTC.

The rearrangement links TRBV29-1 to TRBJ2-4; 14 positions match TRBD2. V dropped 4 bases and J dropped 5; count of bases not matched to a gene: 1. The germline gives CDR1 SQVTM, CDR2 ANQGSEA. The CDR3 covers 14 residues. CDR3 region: CSVAGLAGENIQYF. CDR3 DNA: TGCAGCGTTGCGGGACTAGCGGGAGAAAACATTCAGTACTTC.

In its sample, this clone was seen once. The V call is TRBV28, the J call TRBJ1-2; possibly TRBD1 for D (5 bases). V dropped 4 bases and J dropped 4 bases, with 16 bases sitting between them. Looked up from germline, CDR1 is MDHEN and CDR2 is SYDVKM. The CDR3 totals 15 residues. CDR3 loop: CASSSIPVRAYGYTF. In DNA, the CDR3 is TGTGCCAGCAGTTCTATCCCCGTCAGGGCCTATGGCTACACCTTC.

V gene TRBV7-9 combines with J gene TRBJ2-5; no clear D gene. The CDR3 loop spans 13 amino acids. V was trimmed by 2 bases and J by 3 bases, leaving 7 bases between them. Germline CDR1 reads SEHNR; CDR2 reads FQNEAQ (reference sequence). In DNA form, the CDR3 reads TGTGCCAGCAGCTTAACATCCGAAGAGACCCAGTACTTC. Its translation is CASSLTSEETQYF.

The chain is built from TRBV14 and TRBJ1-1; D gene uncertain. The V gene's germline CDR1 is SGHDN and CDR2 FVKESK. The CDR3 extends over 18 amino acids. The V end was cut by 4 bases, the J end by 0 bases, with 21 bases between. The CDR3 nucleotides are TGTGCCAGCAGCCGCTACGGAGGGAGCGCGTCCATGAACACTGAAGCTTTCTTT. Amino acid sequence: CASSRYGGSASMNTEAFF.

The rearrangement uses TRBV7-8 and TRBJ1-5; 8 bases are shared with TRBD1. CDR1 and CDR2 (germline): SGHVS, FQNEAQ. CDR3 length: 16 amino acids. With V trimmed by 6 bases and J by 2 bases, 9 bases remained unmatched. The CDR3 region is CASRGPGQGGNQPQHF. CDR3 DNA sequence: TGTGCCAGCAGGGGACCAGGACAGGGAGGCAATCAGCCCCAGCATTTT.

This CDR3 is CASSSGLAGETQYF. The CDR3 DNA reads TGTGCCAGCAGCTCCGGACTAGCGGGAGAGACCCAGTACTTC. The gene calls are TRBV6-2 or TRBV6-3 and TRBJ2-5, with 11 bases fitting TRBD2. The germline V gene has CDR1 MNHEY and CDR2 SVGEGT. The V segment lost 6 bases and the J segment 4 bases; nucleotides outside the gene matches: 4. CDR3 size: 14 residues.

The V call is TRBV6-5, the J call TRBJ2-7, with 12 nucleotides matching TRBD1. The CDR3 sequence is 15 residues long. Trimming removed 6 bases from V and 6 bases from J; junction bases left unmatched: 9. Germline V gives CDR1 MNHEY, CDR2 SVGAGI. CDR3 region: CASRAHRDRGREQYF. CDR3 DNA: TGTGCCAGCAGAGCCCACCGGGACAGGGGGCGCGAGCAGTACTTC.

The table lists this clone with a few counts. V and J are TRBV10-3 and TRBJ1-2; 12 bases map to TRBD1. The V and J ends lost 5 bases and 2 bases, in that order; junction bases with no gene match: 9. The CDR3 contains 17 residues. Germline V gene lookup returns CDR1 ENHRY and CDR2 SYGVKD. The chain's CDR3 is CAISSLGQGAFNYGYTF. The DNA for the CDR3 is TGTGCCATCAGTTCCTTGGGACAGGGGGCGTTCAACTATGGCTACACCTTC.

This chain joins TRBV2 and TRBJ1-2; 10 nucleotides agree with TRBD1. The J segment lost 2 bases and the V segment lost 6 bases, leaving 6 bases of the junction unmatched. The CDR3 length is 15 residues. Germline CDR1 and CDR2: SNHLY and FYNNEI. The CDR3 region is CASSPWDRGNYGYTF. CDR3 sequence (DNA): TGTGCCAGCAGCCCCTGGGACAGGGGAAACTATGGCTACACCTTC.

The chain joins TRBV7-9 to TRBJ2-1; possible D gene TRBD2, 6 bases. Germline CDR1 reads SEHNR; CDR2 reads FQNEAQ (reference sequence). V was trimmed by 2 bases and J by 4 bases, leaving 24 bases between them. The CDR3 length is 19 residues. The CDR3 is CASSLKYEEGLSKYNEQFF. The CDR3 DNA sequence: TGTGCCAGCAGCTTAAAATACGAGGAGGGACTGTCGAAGTACAATGAGCAGTTCTTC.

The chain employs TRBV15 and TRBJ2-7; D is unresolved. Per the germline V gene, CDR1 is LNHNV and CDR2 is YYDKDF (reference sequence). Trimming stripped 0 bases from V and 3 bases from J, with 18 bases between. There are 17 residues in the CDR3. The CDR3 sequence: CATSREPMGSGDYEQYV. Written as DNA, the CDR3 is TGTGCCACCAGCAGAGAACCCATGGGTTCAGGCGACTACGAGCAGTACGTC.